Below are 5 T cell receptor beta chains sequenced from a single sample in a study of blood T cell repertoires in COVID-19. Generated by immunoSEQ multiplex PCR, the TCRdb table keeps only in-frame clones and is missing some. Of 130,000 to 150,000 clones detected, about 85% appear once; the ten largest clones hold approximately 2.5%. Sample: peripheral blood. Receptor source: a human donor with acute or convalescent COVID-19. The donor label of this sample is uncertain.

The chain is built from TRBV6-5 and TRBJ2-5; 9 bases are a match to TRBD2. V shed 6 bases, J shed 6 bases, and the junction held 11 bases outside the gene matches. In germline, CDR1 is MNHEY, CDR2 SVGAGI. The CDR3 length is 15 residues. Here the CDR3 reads CASSHYSGGVKTQYF. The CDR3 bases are TGTGCCAGCAGCCACTATAGCGGGGGAGTAAAGACCCAGTACTTC.

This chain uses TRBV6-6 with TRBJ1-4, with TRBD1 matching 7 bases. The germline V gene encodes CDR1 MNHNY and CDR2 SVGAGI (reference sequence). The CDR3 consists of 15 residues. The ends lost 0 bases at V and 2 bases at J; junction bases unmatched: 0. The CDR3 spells CASSYSTGTNEKLFF. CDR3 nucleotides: TGTGCCAGCAGTTACTCGACAGGGACTAATGAAAAACTGTTTTTT.

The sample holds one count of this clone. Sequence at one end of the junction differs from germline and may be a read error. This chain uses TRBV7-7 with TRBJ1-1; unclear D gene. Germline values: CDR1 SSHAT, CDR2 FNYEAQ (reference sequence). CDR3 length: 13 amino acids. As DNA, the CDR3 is TGTGCTAGCAGCTTTTCCGTGAACACTGAAGCTTTCTTT. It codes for CASSFSVNTEAFF.

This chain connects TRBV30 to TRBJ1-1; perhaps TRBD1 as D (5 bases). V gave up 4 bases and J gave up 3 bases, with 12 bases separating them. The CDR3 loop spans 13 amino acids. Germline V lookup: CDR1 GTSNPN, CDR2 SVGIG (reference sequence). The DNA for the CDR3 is TGTGCCTGGAAGGAGGGGCCGGACACTGAAGCTTTCTTT. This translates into CAWKEGPDTEAFF.

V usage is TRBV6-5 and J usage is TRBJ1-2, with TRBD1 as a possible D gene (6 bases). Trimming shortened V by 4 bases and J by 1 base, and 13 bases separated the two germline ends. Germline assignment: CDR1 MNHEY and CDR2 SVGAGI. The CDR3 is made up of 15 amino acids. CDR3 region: CASSSQTGINYGYTF. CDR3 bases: TGTGCCAGCAGTTCCCAGACAGGAATTAACTATGGCTACACCTTC.